The rows below give T cell receptor beta chains drawn from one sample of a study of cytomegalovirus exposure and HLA in healthy donors. Data came from immunoSEQ multiplex PCR; TCRdb stores just in-frame clones and leaves some out. The profile covers approximately 190,000 clones, with 65% to 85% appearing a single time and less than 4.5% taken by the ten largest. What was sequenced was PBMCs. The receptors shown here come from a man aged 45-60 years in good health and CMV-seronegative. Both conserved end residues are part of each CDR3. A D gene is named only where the DNA matches it firmly. Size values are once, few and many counts, or a class for expanded clones, and some rows have none.

v_call	d_call	j_call	clone_size	cdr3_nt	cdr3_aa
TRBV27	TRBD1	TRBJ1-2	.	TGTGCCAGCAGTCCGACGGGACAGGTGGGCGTCTATGGCTACACCTTC	CASSPTGQVGVYGYTF
TRBV10-1	.	TRBJ1-6	.	TGCGCCAGCTCCCCACAGGGAGCTTATAATTCACCCCTCCACTTT	CASSPQGAYNSPLHF
TRBV4-1	.	TRBJ1-1	.	TGCGCCAGCAGCCAGGGGGCGCACGGAACTGAAGCTTTCTTT	CASSQGAHGTEAFF
TRBV19	TRBD1	TRBJ1-1	.	TGTGCCAGTACCGGGACAGAACACTACACTGAAGCTTTCTTT	CASTGTEHYTEAFF
TRBV19	.	TRBJ2-5	.	TGTGCCAGTAGTATTAGTCCCGGGCGGAGGCAAGAGACCCAGTACTTC	CASSISPGRRQETQYF
TRBV12-5	.	TRBJ1-1	few	TGTGCTAGTGGTTTGGACAAGTCCTTGAACACTGAAGCTTTCTTT	CASGLDKSLNTEAFF
TRBV7-9	TRBD1	TRBJ2-2	.	TGTGCCACAAGGGGACAGGGCGGGACCGGGGAGCTGTTTTTT	CATRGQGGTGELFF
TRBV7-9	TRBD1	TRBJ1-2	.	TGTGCCAGCAGCCAATTGGACAGGGGCCATGGCTACACCTTC	CASSQLDRGHGYTF
TRBV11-2	.	TRBJ1-6	.	TGTGCCAGCAGCTTAGTTCAGGGGTATAATTCACCCCTCCACTTT	CASSLVQGYNSPLHF
TRBV27	.	TRBJ1-1	.	TGTGCCAGCAGTTTGGGAGGGACCCGTGGGGCTTTCTTT	CASSLGGTRGAFF
TRBV14	.	TRBJ1-6	.	TGTGCCAGCAGCCTTACAGCAGGGGAGTCTTCACCCCTCCACTTT	CASSLTAGESSPLHF
TRBV6-1	.	TRBJ1-1	.	TGTGCCAGCAGCAGAGACACCTCCGAGAACACTGAAGCTTTCTTT	CASSRDTSENTEAFF
TRBV4-1	TRBD2	TRBJ2-7	.	TGCGCCAGCAGCCAACTTCTAGCGGGGGCCTACGAGCAGTACTTC	CASSQLLAGAYEQYF
TRBV5-1	TRBD1	TRBJ2-7	once	TGCGCCAGCAGCCCGGACAGGGACGAGCAGTACTTC	CASSPDRDEQYF
TRBV6-5	.	TRBJ1-1	few	TGTGCCAGCGGTCTCACAGCCCCGGGGGCTGAAGCTTTCTTT	CASGLTAPGAEAFF
TRBV27	.	TRBJ2-7	.	TGTGCCAGCAGTTTATCGAGTCCTATCTACGAGCAGTACTTC	CASSLSSPIYEQYF
TRBV9	TRBD2	TRBJ2-3	.	TGTGCCAGCAGCTCCGTCGCGGGGGGGGCAGATACGCAGTATTTT	CASSSVAGGADTQYF
TRBV20-1	.	TRBJ2-7	.	TGCAGTGCTAGAAACCGGTACGAGCAGTACTTC	CSARNRYEQYF
TRBV6-5	TRBD1	TRBJ2-5	.	TGTGCCAGCCGACCCACAGGGGGAGGGACCCAGTACTTC	CASRPTGGGTQYF
TRBV9	.	TRBJ1-1	.	TGTGCCAGCAGCCCCAGGGTGAACACTGAAGCTTTCTTT	CASSPRVNTEAFF
TRBV4-3	TRBD1	TRBJ2-1	.	TGCGCCAGCAGCCAAGGGACAGGGATCTGGGAGCAGTTCTTC	CASSQGTGIWEQFF
TRBV4-3	.	TRBJ2-2	few	TGCGCCAGCAGCCAAGTAGTCGGACTTCTCACCGGGGAGCTGTTTTTT	CASSQVVGLLTGELFF
TRBV6-5	TRBD1	TRBJ1-6	.	TGTGCCAGCAATGGCGGGACAGGGGGGAATTCACCCCTCCACTTT	CASNGGTGGNSPLHF
TRBV4-1	TRBD2	TRBJ2-5	.	TGCGCCAGCAGCCAAGAAGCGGGGGGGAGGGGAACCCAGTACTTC	CASSQEAGGRGTQYF
TRBV9	TRBD2	TRBJ2-3	.	TGTGCCAGCAGCGTAGGGGTGGCGGGGGTAACAGATACGCAGTATTTT	CASSVGVAGVTDTQYF
TRBV5-5	TRBD2	TRBJ2-3	.	TGTGCCAGCAGCTATACTAGCGGGGGGATTGCAGATACGCAGTATTTT	CASSYTSGGIADTQYF
TRBV29-1	TRBD1	TRBJ2-3	.	TGCAGCGTCCTTTTGATAGACAGGGGGCGTTCAGATACGCAGTATTTT	CSVLLIDRGRSDTQYF
TRBV5-1	TRBD2	TRBJ2-5	.	TGCGCCAGCAGCTTGGCCTCGGGAGGGCCCAAGACCCAGTACTTC	CASSLASGGPKTQYF
TRBV7-2	TRBD1	TRBJ1-5	.	TGTGCCAGCAGCTCGGGACAGGGGTCCAATCAGCCCCAGCATTTT	CASSSGQGSNQPQHF
TRBV6-5	.	TRBJ1-1	once	TGTGCCAGCAGCCAAACAGGGAAAAACACTGAAGCTTTCTTT	CASSQTGKNTEAFF
TRBV10-1	TRBD1	TRBJ2-7	.	TGCGCCAGCAGTGACCTAGGACAGGACGACTACGAGCAGTACTTC	CASSDLGQDDYEQYF
TRBV7-2	TRBD2	TRBJ2-3	.	TGTGCCAGCAGTTCTAGCGGGGGGGCCACAGATACGCAGTATTTT	CASSSSGGATDTQYF
TRBV6-1	.	TRBJ1-6	.	TGTGCCAGCAGTGAACTTGGCAGGGTTACTTCACCCCTCCACTTT	CASSELGRVTSPLHF
TRBV18	TRBD1	TRBJ1-2	.	TGTGCCAGTTTCCGGGACAGGGCTTCAACTAACTATGGCTACACCTTC	CASFRDRASTNYGYTF
TRBV7-2	.	TRBJ2-1	.	TGTGCCAGCAGCTTAGGTTGGCTAGCCAATGAGCAGTTCTTC	CASSLGWLANEQFF
TRBV4-2	TRBD2	TRBJ2-3	.	TGTGCCAGCAGCCAAGGCGGGGGGGCTTTAGATACGCAGTATTTT	CASSQGGGALDTQYF
TRBV9	.	TRBJ1-1	.	TGTGCCAGCAGCGTAGGGGGGGGCGAAGCTTTCTTT	CASSVGGGEAFF
TRBV30	.	TRBJ1-1	.	TGTGCCTGGAGTGTAAATCCGGGGGCTTTCTTT	CAWSVNPGAFF
TRBV11-3	TRBD1	TRBJ2-3	.	TGTGCCAGCAGCTTAGGGCATCAGGGGGACACAGATACGCAGTATTTT	CASSLGHQGDTDTQYF
TRBV5-8	TRBD1	TRBJ2-3	.	TGTGCCAGCAGCTTGCGGACAGGGGGCGTCGCAGATACGCAGTATTTT	CASSLRTGGVADTQYF
TRBV27	TRBD1	TRBJ2-7	.	TGTGCCACCCTGGACAGGAACTCCTACGAGCAGTACTTC	CATLDRNSYEQYF
TRBV2	TRBD2	TRBJ2-2	.	TGTGCCAGCACCCTAACCCCACTAGCGGGGGGCAACACCGGGGAGCTGTTTTTT	CASTLTPLAGGNTGELFF
TRBV5-6	.	TRBJ2-2	.	TGTGCCAGCAGCTTGTGGGTAGCGGCGAACACCGGGGAGCTGTTTTTT	CASSLWVAANTGELFF
TRBV13	.	TRBJ2-3	.	TGTGCCAGCAGCTTATCTGGTCCGGCAGATACGCAGTATTTT	CASSLSGPADTQYF
TRBV4-1	.	TRBJ1-3	.	TGCGCCAGTCGTGGGCCCTCTGGAAACACCATATATTTT	CASRGPSGNTIYF
TRBV11-2	TRBD1	TRBJ1-4	.	TGTGCCAGCAGCTCGGGACAGGGCTTCTCTCGGGGTGAAAAACTGTTTTTT	CASSSGQGFSRGEKLFF
TRBV18	.	TRBJ1-2	few	TGTGCCAGCTCACCCGGGGGGAACTATGGCTACACCTTC	CASSPGGNYGYTF
TRBV6-5	.	TRBJ2-7	.	TGTGCCAGCAGACCCTGGGGGGGGCAGACCCACGAGCAGTACTTC	CASRPWGGQTHEQYF
TRBV19	.	TRBJ2-7	.	TGTGCCAGTAGTGTTGGAGGGCCCTACGAGCAGTACTTC	CASSVGGPYEQYF
TRBV28	.	TRBJ1-5	.	TGTGCCAGCAGTCTCCCCTCCAATCAGCCCCAGCATTTT	CASSLPSNQPQHF
TRBV6-5	TRBD1	TRBJ2-3	.	TGTGCCAGCAGCCTGGGACAGAGCTCAGATACGCAGTATTTT	CASSLGQSSDTQYF